This entry lists 31 T cell receptor beta chains sequenced from one sample in a study of regulatory T cells in long-lasting Graves disease. Time point denoted: newly diagnosed GD, antithyroid drugs for less than 3 months. RNA from PBMCs was the source of the TCR library. The TCR beta library used iRepertoire HTBI primers with Arm-PCR amplification of CDR3. TCRdb re-analysed the multiplex PCR reads in MiXCR, keeping a single row per CDR3 protein. This sample has a few hundred thousand distinct CDR3 sequences, with about 17% found just once. In addition, the sample was reused for a study of T cells in Graves' hyperthyroidism and ophthalmopathy.

The source material was peripheral blood mononuclear cells (PBMCs), sampled at new diagnosis, from a patient treated with antithyroid drugs. The receptors were sampled from a young woman with Graves disease.

V usage is TRBV9 and J usage is TRBJ2-1, with D possibly TRBD2 on 7 matching bases. Looked up from germline, CDR1 is SGDLS and CDR2 is YYNGEE. The CDR3 covers 15 residues. The V and J ends lost 4 bases and 5 bases respectively, with 16 bases between them. CDR3 protein: CASSRRGAGDNEQFF. CDR3 in DNA: TGTGCCAGCAGCCGGAGGGGGGCGGGGGACAATGAGCAGTTCTTC.

The DNA of the CDR3 is TGTGCCAGCAGCGGCGGGGGGGGACCCGACGAGCAGTACTTC. This sequence encodes CASSGGGGPDEQYF. This sequence joins TRBV11-2 and TRBJ2-3; the match to TRBD2 covers 9 bases. Judging by the DNA end, TRBJ2-7 fits better; the J call may be wrong. From germline, CDR1 is SGHAT and CDR2 FQNNGV. This CDR3 is built from 14 residues.

This clonotype was counted ten times or more. The chain employs TRBV7-3 and TRBJ2-3, with D maybe TRBD2 (6 bases). CDR3 length equals 15 residues. Germline loops: CDR1 SGHTA, CDR2 FQGTGA. Trimming took 3 bases from V and 5 from J, leaving 15 bases between them. As DNA, the CDR3 is TGTGCCAGCAGCTTTTCGGGGACTTACAAAGATACGCAGTATTTT. Translating it yields CASSFSGTYKDTQYF.

With respect to this clonotype: This clone may be a read error of a much larger clone one base away. CDR3 nucleotides: TGCGCCAGCAGCAAGGGAGACAGGGCCCGTTATTCATCCTACGAGCAGTACTTC. It encodes CASSKGDRARYSSYEQYF. The chain has TRBV5-1 and TRBJ2-7; 7 bases line up with TRBD1. The CDR3 loop spans 18 amino acids. Unmatched junction bases numbered 17, after V lost 4 bases and J lost 1 base. Germline V gene lookup returns CDR1 SGHRS and CDR2 YFSETQ.

This clonotype was observed many times. The chain carries TRBV18 and TRBJ1-1, with 9 bases identical to TRBD1. Trimming removed 0 bases from V and 5 bases from J; junction bases left unmatched: 7. The germline CDR1 and CDR2 sequences are KGHSH and LQKENI. The CDR3 runs to 16 residues. The CDR3: CASSPPGQGIFTEAFF. CDR3 in DNA: TGTGCCAGCTCACCACCGGGACAGGGCATCTTTACTGAAGCTTTCTTT.

The V call is TRBV2, the J call TRBJ2-5, with a possible D match to TRBD2 (5 bases). The CDR3 runs to 13 residues. CDR1 is SNHLY and CDR2 is FYNNEI in the germline V gene. Trimming stripped 8 bases from V and 5 bases from J, with 15 bases between. DNA for the CDR3: TGTGCCAGCCCCTCCGGGGTGTACGAGACCCAGTACTTC. Amino acids: CASPSGVYETQYF.

This chain links TRBV6-5 with TRBJ1-4; D gene uncertain. Germline V gives CDR1 MNHEY, CDR2 SVGAGI. Trimming shortened V by 5 bases and J by 7 bases, and 17 bases separated the two germline ends. The CDR3 has 15 amino acids. CDR3 amino acids: CASSTRRGGGEKLFF. CDR3 DNA: TGTGCCAGCAGTACTCGACGGGGAGGCGGTGAAAAACTGTTTTTT.

In this sample, this clonotype turned up many times. V usage is TRBV5-1 and J usage is TRBJ1-1, with TRBD1 as a possible D gene (5 bases). Germline V CDR1 and CDR2: SGHRS, YFSETQ. Trimming took 2 bases from V and 4 from J, leaving 12 bases between them. The CDR3 length is 14 residues. CDR3 loop: CASSFGQGGTEAFF. The CDR3 DNA reads as TGCGCCAGCAGCTTCGGCCAGGGAGGCACTGAAGCTTTCTTT.

This chain uses TRBV19 with TRBJ1-1; possibly TRBD1 for D (5 bases). CDR3 length: 14 residues. Germline lookup yields CDR1 LNHDA and CDR2 SQIVND (reference sequence). Between the trimmed V and J ends, which lost 9 bases and 0 bases, there was a span of 14 bases. The CDR3 coding sequence is TGTGCCAGCTCCCCAGGGACCATGAACACTGAAGCTTTCTTT. This translates into CASSPGTMNTEAFF.

In regard to this clonotype: This is likely a read error, given that the CDR3 carries no conserved phenylalanine or tryptophan at its end. The chain uses TRBV5-1 and TRBJ2-5; no definite D call. Germline V gives CDR1 SGHRS, CDR2 YFSETQ. The CDR3 has 14 amino acids. The germline V and J ends were trimmed by 5 bases and 0 bases, with 11 bases remaining between them. The CDR3 region has the DNA TGCGCCAGCAGGGGTTTATACAACCAAGAGACCCAGTACCTC. It specifies CASRGLYNQETQYL.

This clonotype was counted at least ten times. V gene TRBV6-1 combines with J gene TRBJ2-3; D is perhaps TRBD1 or TRBD2 (5 bases each). This CDR3 is 14 amino acids long. The V gene lost 3 bases and the J gene lost 2 bases, with 9 bases spanning the gap. CDR1 is MNHNS and CDR2 is SASEGT in the germline V gene. CDR3: CASSDGGPTDTQYF. The CDR3 DNA is TGTGCCAGCAGTGATGGGGGTCCCACAGATACGCAGTATTTT.

This clonotype has a count of ten or more. The CDR3 nucleotides are TGTGCCAGCAGGTACAGGGTGAATAAAGCTTTCTTT. Translated, it gives CASRYRVNKAFF. The chain links TRBV28 to TRBJ1-1; a weak D match, TRBD1 (6 bases). Germline V lookup: CDR1 MDHEN, CDR2 SYDVKM. This CDR3 region has 12 residues. V shed 6 bases and J shed 9 bases, with 14 bases lying between them.

This clonotype has at least ten counts. The rearrangement uses TRBV5-1 and TRBJ2-2, with D perhaps TRBD1 (6 bases). Trimming pared 2 bases from V and 2 bases from J, leaving 10 bases between. Germline V lookup: CDR1 SGHRS, CDR2 YFSETQ. The CDR3 extends over 15 amino acids. The CDR3 here is CASSLQGFNTGELFF. CDR3 DNA: TGCGCCAGCAGCTTACAGGGATTCAACACCGGGGAGCTGTTTTTT.

This clonotype was counted at least ten times. V usage is TRBV28 and J usage is TRBJ1-5, with D uncertain. V was pared by 4 bases and J by 7 bases, with 5 bases between. Looked up from germline, CDR1 is MDHEN and CDR2 is SYDVKM. This CDR3 has 11 residues. The CDR3 bases are TGTGCCAGCAGTTCGGAACAGCCCCAGCATTTT. Translated, it gives CASSSEQPQHF.

The rearrangement links TRBV5-1 to TRBJ2-2; 11 bases are shared with TRBD2. The CDR3 covers 18 residues. After removal of 4 bases from V and 7 bases from J, the junction contained 15 bases not matched to a gene. The germline CDR1 and CDR2 sequences are SGHRS and YFSETQ. The CDR3 DNA reads as TGCGCCAGCAGCCCCTATAGCGGGGGGGCCGTACCAAGCGGGGAGCTGTTTTTT. This sequence encodes CASSPYSGGAVPSGELFF.

This clonotype was recorded many times. The chain carries TRBV20-1 and TRBJ1-5; 7 nucleotides line up with TRBD1. There are 16 residues in the CDR3. The trim removed 0 bases at V and 0 bases at J, leaving 5 bases unmatched. In germline, CDR1 is DFQATT, CDR2 SNEGSKA (reference sequence). DNA for the CDR3: TGCAGTGCTAGAGAGAGGAGGGGGCATAGCAATCAGCCCCAGCATTTT. Residues: CSARERRGHSNQPQHF.

As regards this clonotype: Possible read error: a much larger clone is one base away. This CDR3 is missing its conserved last phenylalanine or tryptophan, likely due to a read error. The CDR3 DNA reads TGCGCCAGCAGCCGGACAGGGCGGACCGGGGAGCTGTTTCTT. Its translation is CASSRTGRTGELFL. The genes are TRBV5-1 and TRBJ2-2, with TRBD1 matching over 8 bases. CDR3 length: 14 amino acids. Germline V CDR1 and CDR2: SGHRS, YFSETQ. With V trimmed by 4 bases and J by 5 bases, 4 bases remained unmatched.

The J gene is TRBJ2-1, the V gene TRBV27; the match to TRBD2 covers 10 bases. The V segment lost 8 bases and the J segment 3 bases; nucleotides outside the gene matches: 4. CDR1 and CDR2 from the germline V gene are MNHEY and SMNVEV (reference sequence). This CDR3 region has 14 residues. The CDR3 sequence is CASEPSGGYNEQFF. DNA for the CDR3: TGTGCCAGCGAGCCTAGCGGGGGCTACAATGAGCAGTTCTTC.

This clonotype appeared many times. The rearrangement joins TRBV6-2 or TRBV6-3 to TRBJ2-1; a weak D match, TRBD1 (6 bases). V lost 0 bases to trimming and J lost 6 bases, with 6 bases between them. The CDR3 loop spans 13 amino acids. In germline, CDR1 is MNHEY, CDR2 SVGEGT. This CDR3 is CASSYSDSNEQFF. CDR3 sequence (DNA): TGTGCCAGCAGTTACTCGGACAGCAATGAGCAGTTCTTC.

This clonotype was observed at least ten times. V gene TRBV20-1 combines with J gene TRBJ1-3; no firm D call. CDR3 length: 14 residues. V lost 5 bases and J 0 bases, leaving 11 bases between the germline ends. CDR1 is DFQATT and CDR2 is SNEGSKA in the germline V gene (reference sequence). The CDR3 nucleotides are TGCAGTGCTCTCGACGGAAACTCTGGAAACACCATATATTTT. Encoded protein: CSALDGNSGNTIYF.

This clonotype was picked up many times. The chain has TRBV3-1 and TRBJ2-7; D remains unclear. Trimming took 4 bases from V and 2 from J, leaving 9 bases between them. Germline V gene lookup returns CDR1 LGHDT and CDR2 YNNKEL (reference sequence). This CDR3 has 13 amino acids. Written as DNA, the CDR3 is TGTGCCAGCAGCCCCCGCCAAGCCTACGAGCAGTACTTC. Protein: CASSPRQAYEQYF.

This clonotype showed up just a few times. The chain carries TRBV9 and TRBJ2-3, with 10 positions matching TRBD2. J gave up 4 bases and V 0 bases, and 5 bases lay outside the gene matches. Germline CDR1 and CDR2: SGDLS and YYNGEE. The CDR3 totals 16 residues. This chain's CDR3 is CASSVAPSGGADTQYF. The CDR3 bases are TGTGCCAGCAGCGTAGCTCCTAGCGGGGGCGCAGATACGCAGTATTTT.

This clonotype was seen more than once but under ten times. The genes are TRBV6-2 or TRBV6-3 and TRBJ2-3; D is perhaps TRBD1 (5 bases). Germline CDR1 and CDR2: MNHEY and SVGEGT. This CDR3 contains 15 residues. The germline V and J ends were trimmed by 2 bases and 5 bases, with 14 bases remaining between them. CDR3 in amino acids: CASSYLQEQGDTQYF. CDR3 in DNA: TGTGCCAGCAGTTACCTACAGGAACAAGGAGATACGCAGTATTTT.

This rearrangement joins TRBV6-1 to TRBJ1-2; the match to TRBD1 covers 7 bases. This CDR3 contains 16 residues. V dropped 6 bases and J dropped 8; count of bases not matched to a gene: 18. Germline V gene data show CDR1 as MNHNS and CDR2 as SASEGT. CDR3 sequence reads: CASRPSPTGTGRGYTF. For the CDR3, the DNA is TGTGCCAGCAGGCCCTCCCCGACAGGGACCGGTCGGGGCTACACCTTC.

This clonotype has a handful of counts. This chain links TRBV6-2 or TRBV6-3 with TRBJ2-1; 8 nucleotides match TRBD2. V was clipped by 5 bases and J by 4 bases; unmatched bases: 4. Germline V CDR1 and CDR2: MNHEY, SVGEGT. This CDR3 is 14 amino acids long. The CDR3 DNA is TGTGCCAGCAGTGCAGCGGGAGAGTACAATGAGCAGTTCTTC. As protein: CASSAAGEYNEQFF.

The chain is built from TRBV4-1 and TRBJ2-7; D gene uncertain. Germline lookup yields CDR1 MGHRA and CDR2 YSYEKL. Trimming took off 1 base at V and 2 bases at J, with 6 bases between the two ends. The CDR3 contains 13 residues. CDR3 coding DNA: TGCGCCAGCAGCCAAGGGGTGACCTACGAGCAGTACTTC. It codes for CASSQGVTYEQYF.

This clonotype has ten or more counts. This chain connects TRBV3-1 to TRBJ1-6; the D is unclear. The V and J ends lost 0 bases and 7 bases respectively, with 10 bases between them. CDR3 length: 15 amino acids. CDR1 is LGHDT, CDR2 YNNKEL, per germline (reference sequence). CDR3 bases: TGTGCCAGCAGCCAAGATCCAGGCGGGAATTCACCCCTCCACTTT. It codes for CASSQDPGGNSPLHF.

The rearrangement joins TRBV12-3 or TRBV12-4 to TRBJ1-5, with 7 bases that match TRBD1. CDR3 size: 15 residues. Trimming took 6 bases from V and 2 from J; bases not matched to a gene: 7. CDR3 residues: CASSPLGQGNQPQHF. The CDR3 DNA is TGTGCCAGCAGCCCCCTCGGACAGGGCAATCAGCCCCAGCATTTT.

This clonotype came up many times. V usage is TRBV5-1 and J usage is TRBJ1-1; D may be TRBD1 (6 bases). The ends were cut back, 2 bases at V and 8 bases at J, with 13 bases in the middle. CDR3 length: 13 amino acids. From germline, CDR1 is SGHRS and CDR2 YFSETQ. The CDR3 coding sequence is TGCGCCAGCAGCTTAATCGGACAGAACGAAGCTTTCTTT. Translation: CASSLIGQNEAFF.

Only a few counts were recorded for this clonotype. The chain combines TRBV12-5 with TRBJ1-1; TRBD1 matches 7 bases. Losses at the gene ends were 1 base for V and 3 bases for J; bases not matched to a gene: 8. This CDR3 contains 16 residues. Germline loops: CDR1 LGHNT, CDR2 FRNRAP. The CDR3 sequence is CASGLAKGGRDTEAFF. Written as DNA, the CDR3 is TGTGCTAGTGGTTTGGCGAAAGGGGGCCGGGACACTGAAGCTTTCTTT.

The rearrangement links TRBV6-2 or TRBV6-3 to TRBJ1-4, with unresolved D. The V gene lost 0 bases and the J gene lost 5 bases, with 10 bases spanning the gap. Germline assignment: CDR1 MNHEY and CDR2 SVGEGT. CDR3 size: 15 residues. For the CDR3, the DNA is TGTGCCAGCAGTTACTCGAAGGGAACAAATGAAAAACTGTTTTTT. Its translation: CASSYSKGTNEKLFF.